This T cell receptor beta chain was documented in a study of blood T cell repertoires in COVID-19 (dated by TCRdb to between 2020 and 2021). With regard to the full study: The collaborator samples originated in the United States, Italy and Spain and spanned the acute and convalescent phases of COVID-19. Deeply sampled blood TCRbeta repertoires from subjects exposed to, actively infected with, or recovered from COVID-19 were included in the dataset. The sample metadata nearly always contained a de-identified subject ID, COVID-19 status, age in years and sex. The prospective study material was composed of cDNA or gDNA derived from T cells, B-cell-depleted T cells, or PBMCs. The repertoires were made available in a free public database intended to serve as a resource for research on the immune response to SARS-CoV-2. The samples were drawn from two sources: the first 160 participants of the ongoing ImmuneRACE study, and 1,000 to 1,500 subjects contributed by 6 global collaborators. Where HLA class I and class II types were available, the types were taken from metadata supplied by the sample provider, not from assay-based typing.

General study outcomes and caveats: The amount of clinical and demographic metadata varied by source and participant and was provided uncurated.

The CDR3 starts with the cysteine, ends with the phenylalanine, and has 15 residues. Only the CDR3 part of the read is kept: 45 bases, read in frame from the first base. V is pared back by 2 bases and J by 6 bases, with 20 bases lying between the germline termini. According to the germline V gene (reference sequence), CDR1 reads GTSNPN and CDR2 reads SVGIG. As for this clone: There is no known antigen for this receptor. Nothing much larger sits one base from this clone, and base qualities are not available.

The collaborating institutions used their own protocols to collect whole blood in K2EDTA tubes. For TCRbeta analysis, collaborators shipped samples as frozen whole blood, isolated PBMCs, or DNA extracted from either of those sample types. TCRbeta CDR3 regions were amplified from genomic DNA by means of the immunoSEQ Assay, a bias-controlled multiplex PCR. Under the source paper's analysis protocol: The number of nucleated cells in each sample was estimated from the amplification of reference gene primers within the assay. To quantify the absolute abundance of each unique TCRbeta CDR3 rearrangement, sequence reads were collapsed and filtered. For each sample, productive Simpson clonality was calculated as the square root of Simpson's diversity index over productive rearrangements. The source is immuneACCESS, and TCRdb retained only in-frame sequences with V and J called. Part of the clones is not carried over; for the studies checked, unresolved V genes explain less than half of this, and the remainder is unexplained. The DNA was the basis for D and trimming; V, J and clone size are from that table. The sample table contains 200,000 to 250,000 clones; only one count was recorded for approximately 80% of them. The leading ten clones occupy around 9.5% of the sample.

The sample comprised peripheral blood. This sequence was found in a man aged 45-60 years with active or convalescent COVID-19. Recombination joined TRBV30 with TRBJ2-7; D gene: possibly TRBD2, on 5 matching bases. The CDR3 region reads CAWSFSGSTPGEQYF. At the DNA level, the sequence is TGTGCCTGGAGTTTCAGCGGTTCTACTCCGGGCGAGCAGTACTTC.